The T cell receptor (beta chain) described here comes from a study of OX40 agonist ivuxolimab in advanced cancers. In the study overall: Ivuxolimab was an agonistic, fully human IgG2 monoclonal antibody directed against OX40 (CD134), a costimulatory receptor. Intravenous ivuxolimab was administered to patients every 2 weeks at six dose levels: 0.01, 0.1, 0.3, 1.5, 3 and 10 mg/kg. Of the approximately 50 dose-escalation patients, hepatocellular carcinoma was present in roughly 19, melanoma in about 15, renal cell carcinoma in 9 and head and neck cancer in 9. In the dose-escalation cohort, over 65% of patients were male, and the mean age was about 55 years, with a range of roughly 20 to 80. Prior anti-PD-1, anti-PD-L1 or anti-CTLA-4 therapy was permitted, and about 40% of dose-escalation patients had received checkpoint inhibitors. Three dose-escalation patients achieved partial responses, one with hepatocellular carcinoma and two with cutaneous melanoma. Peripheral TCRbeta sequencing was intended to test whether TCR sequence diversity was altered and clonal T-cell expansion was caused by ivuxolimab. The paper describes the monotherapy dose-escalation part (N = 52 patients) of the phase I trial of ivuxolimab.

Here is what the overall study found, with its caveats: On average, CD8+ T cells showed more expanded clones than CD4+ T cells after ivuxolimab. Antigen specificity was not determined for the clonally expanded peripheral T cells. Low levels of normalized T-cell clonal expansion were also shown by some nonresponding patients. In the 0.1-3.0 mg/kg groups, partial responders were among the patients with the lowest normalized peripheral clonal expansion, particularly in CD8+ T cells. At doses from 0.1 to 3.0 mg/kg, clonal expansion was seen in both CD4+ and CD8+ blood T cells between baseline and week 6.

For sequencing of the TCRbeta CDR3 region, genomic DNA was extracted from the sorted cells. The immunoSEQ Assay was used for sequencing of TCRbeta CDR3 regions. TCRdb holds this immuneACCESS table with in-frame rearrangements only. Some clones are missing; in checked studies, unresolved V genes explain under half, and the rest has no known cause. The sample table records 30,000 to 40,000 clones; around 81% of these occur just once. The top ten constitute around a fifth of the sample. This clone was recorded only once. Its antigen specificity is not known. Qualities for individual bases were not recorded, and no much larger clone is one base off. Patients with autoimmune disease history or receiving systemic immunosuppression were excluded from the trial. Peripheral blood for TCR sequencing was collected from all dose cohorts at baseline, on cycle 4 day 1, and on cycle 7 day 1. The samples were drawn from a first-in-human, open-label, multicenter phase I dose-escalation trial of ivuxolimab. Adults with locally advanced or metastatic head and neck squamous cell, hepatocellular, melanoma or renal cell carcinoma were enrolled in the trial. Before TCR sequencing, CD4+ T cells and CD8+ T cells were sorted from peripheral blood as separate populations.

Relative to germline, V is 3 bases shorter and J is 5 bases shorter, with 19 bases between their ends. The CDR3 covers 16 residues, taking in both the cysteine and the phenylalanine. Solely the CDR3 DNA is kept, with 48 bases framed from the first base. The germline V gene gives CDR1 as SGHAT and CDR2 as FQNNGV. The specimen comprised CD4+ or CD8+ T cells sorted from blood, sampled in a trial of the OX40 agonist ivuxolimab. The V gene is TRBV11-2 and the J gene is TRBJ1-1, with the D gene too uncertain to name. This receptor was taken from an adult with an advanced solid tumor such as melanoma, head and neck, liver or kidney cancer. The DNA sequence is TGTGCCAGCAGCTTGGAGTACTTGGGGATCGGGACTGAAGCTTTCTTT. Protein translation: CASSLEYLGIGTEAFF. With the portions outside the CDR3 filled from the reference TRBV11-2 and TRBJ1-1 genes, the complete variable region becomes EAGVAQSPRYKIIEKRQSVAFWCNPISGHATLYWYQQILGQGPKLLIQFQNNGVVDDSQLPKDRFSAERLKGVDSTLKIQPAKLEDSAVYLCASSLEYLGIGTEAFFGQGTRLTVV.